A selection of T cell receptor beta chains follows, all from one sample in a study of cytomegalovirus exposure and HLA in healthy donors. Profiling relied on immunoSEQ multiplex PCR, and the TCRdb table lists in-frame clones only, not all of them. In all, the sample yields 25,000 to 35,000 clones. The sample consisted of PBMCs. These receptor sequences come from a man aged 35 to 55 in good health and CMV-seronegative. CDR3s include the opening cysteine and the closing phenylalanine or tryptophan. A D gene is named only where the DNA matches it firmly. Clone size appears in some rows only: once, few, many, or a class for an expanded clone.

j_gene | v_gene | abundance | d_gene | CDR3aa | CDR3nt
TRBJ2-7 | TRBV6-1 | . | TRBD2 | CASSFLYPGGEQYF | TGTGCCAGCAGTTTCCTTTACCCGGGAGGCGAGCAGTACTTC
TRBJ1-4 | TRBV30 | . | TRBD1 | CAWSTRTGLSEKLFF | TGTGCCTGGAGTACCAGGACAGGGTTGAGTGAAAAACTGTTTTTT
TRBJ2-2 | TRBV9 | . | . | CASSVEAGANTGELFF | TGTGCCAGCAGCGTAGAGGCAGGCGCGAACACCGGGGAGCTGTTTTTT
TRBJ2-3 | TRBV6-5 | . | . | CASTPGHGDTQYF | TGTGCCAGCACCCCCGGACACGGTGATACGCAGTATTTT
TRBJ2-7 | TRBV7-9 | . | TRBD2 | CASSPSLAGSYEQYF | TGTGCCAGCAGCCCCTCACTAGCGGGAAGCTACGAGCAGTACTTC
TRBJ2-7 | TRBV5-5 | . | . | CASSPSYEQYF | TGTGCCAGCAGCCCTTCCTACGAGCAGTACTTC
TRBJ2-1 | TRBV15 | . | TRBD2 | CATSELAGANEQFF | TGTGCCACCAGCGAGCTAGCGGGAGCGAATGAGCAGTTCTTC
TRBJ2-1 | TRBV30 | . | . | CAWSVLVGEQFF | TGTGCCTGGAGTGTTCTAGTGGGTGAGCAGTTCTTC
TRBJ2-1 | TRBV18 | . | TRBD1 | CASSPGTGLNEQFF | TGTGCCAGCTCACCCGGGACAGGGCTCAATGAGCAGTTCTTC
TRBJ2-1 | TRBV19 | large | TRBD2 | CASSMTSGSYNEQFF | TGTGCCAGTAGTATGACTAGCGGCTCCTACAATGAGCAGTTCTTC
TRBJ2-5 | TRBV30 | . | . | CAWSLAGAETQYF | TGTGCCTGGAGTCTGGCTGGGGCAGAGACCCAGTACTTC
TRBJ2-3 | TRBV18 | . | TRBD1 | CASSPGQGSGDTQYF | TGTGCCAGCTCACCAGGACAGGGATCGGGAGATACGCAGTATTTT
TRBJ2-2 | TRBV5-1 | . | TRBD1 | CASSPPGQGPGELFF | TGCGCCAGCAGCCCCCCCGGACAGGGACCCGGGGAGCTGTTTTTT
TRBJ1-4 | TRBV30 | . | . | CAWAIGGNNEKLFF | TGTGCCTGGGCAATAGGGGGAAATAATGAAAAACTGTTTTTT
TRBJ1-2 | TRBV30 | . | . | CAWRGPGTSYGYTF | TGTGCCTGGAGGGGCCCCGGGACAAGTTATGGCTACACCTTC
TRBJ1-5 | TRBV19 | . | . | CASSIGDPRGVGQPQHF | TGTGCCAGTAGTATAGGGGACCCCAGGGGAGTGGGTCAGCCCCAGCATTTT
TRBJ2-7 | TRBV25-1 | . | TRBD1 | CASSAAGTGTYEQYF | TGTGCCAGCAGTGCCGCCGGGACAGGGACCTACGAGCAGTACTTC
TRBJ2-7 | TRBV7-9 | . | . | CASTSGSYEQYF | TGTGCCAGCACCTCAGGGTCCTACGAGCAGTACTTC
TRBJ2-3 | TRBV2 | . | . | CASSGIDTQYF | TGTGCCAGCAGTGGTATAGATACGCAGTATTTT
TRBJ1-1 | TRBV30 | . | TRBD1 | CAQQGGGDTEAFF | TGTGCCCAACAGGGGGGTGGGGACACTGAAGCTTTCTTT
TRBJ1-2 | TRBV28 | . | . | CASSPASQAPNYGYTF | TGTGCCAGCAGTCCCGCCTCACAGGCACCTAACTATGGCTACACCTTC
TRBJ2-5 | TRBV19 | . | TRBD2 | CASSGAQSQGTQYF | TGTGCCTCCAGCGGGGCTCAATCCCAGGGGACCCAGTACTTC
TRBJ2-1 | TRBV6-5 | . | . | CASSYSPRTYNEQFF | TGTGCCAGCAGTTACTCCCCTAGAACCTACAATGAGCAGTTCTTC
TRBJ2-7 | TRBV7-9 | . | . | CASSFRGEGEYEQYF | TGTGCCAGCAGCTTCAGGGGTGAAGGAGAATACGAGCAGTACTTC
TRBJ1-1 | TRBV14 | . | . | CASSSLYTEAFF | TGTGCCAGCAGCAGCCTGTACACTGAAGCTTTCTTT
TRBJ1-1 | TRBV30 | . | . | CAWSVFSEGAFF | TGTGCCTGGAGTGTATTCTCTGAGGGAGCTTTCTTT
TRBJ2-2 | TRBV19 | . | TRBD2 | CASSIRGGGTGELFF | TGTGCCAGTAGTATAAGAGGCGGGGGCACCGGGGAGCTGTTTTTT
TRBJ2-2 | TRBV6-1 | . | TRBD1 | CASSEGTGETGELFF | TGTGCCAGCAGTGAAGGGACAGGGGAAACCGGGGAGCTGTTTTTT
TRBJ2-7 | TRBV5-8 | . | . | CASSYPTGGYEQYF | TGTGCCAGCAGCTACCCGACAGGAGGATACGAGCAGTACTTC
TRBJ2-7 | TRBV15 | . | TRBD2 | CATSRGSGRAIYEQYF | TGTGCCACCAGCAGAGGTAGCGGGAGGGCCATTTACGAGCAGTACTTC
TRBJ2-5 | TRBV5-4 | . | TRBD1 | CASSQGQGGETQYF | TGTGCCAGCAGTCAAGGACAGGGCGGTGAGACCCAGTACTTC
TRBJ1-1 | TRBV5-4 | . | . | CASSAGEGPLNTEAFF | TGTGCCAGCAGCGCGGGGGAGGGGCCTTTGAACACTGAAGCTTTCTTT
TRBJ2-2 | TRBV6-5 | . | . | CASLAANTGELFF | TGTGCCAGCTTAGCAGCGAACACCGGGGAGCTGTTTTTT
TRBJ2-3 | TRBV28 | . | TRBD2 | CASKNGLAGTDTQYF | TGTGCCAGCAAGAACGGACTAGCGGGAACAGATACGCAGTATTTT
TRBJ1-1 | TRBV4-3 | . | TRBD1 | CASSRYEGASEAFF | TGCGCCAGCAGCCGTTACGAGGGGGCTTCTGAAGCTTTCTTT
TRBJ1-1 | TRBV7-8 | . | . | CASSLGWEVNTEAFF | TGTGCCAGCAGCTTAGGCTGGGAGGTGAACACTGAAGCTTTCTTT
TRBJ1-2 | TRBV28 | . | . | CASSTTGLPYGYTF | TGTGCCAGCAGTACGACCGGACTGCCCTATGGCTACACCTTC
TRBJ2-1 | TRBV4-1 | . | TRBD2 | CASSQDLLAGGRQQFF | TGCGCCAGCAGCCAAGACTTACTAGCGGGAGGCCGGCAGCAGTTCTTC
TRBJ1-3 | TRBV19 | . | . | CASSIDRNSLSGNTIYF | TGTGCCAGTAGTATAGATCGAAACAGCCTCTCTGGAAACACCATATATTTT
TRBJ2-7 | TRBV5-1 | . | TRBD2 | CASSWLAGGRSEQYF | TGCGCCAGCAGCTGGTTAGCGGGAGGCAGGTCCGAGCAGTACTTC
TRBJ1-3 | TRBV5-1 | . | TRBD1 | CASSSGQGDSGNTIYF | TGCGCCAGCAGCTCAGGACAGGGTGACTCTGGAAACACCATATATTTT
TRBJ2-7 | TRBV19 | . | . | CASSMGRRGEQYF | TGTGCCAGTAGTATGGGGAGGCGGGGCGAGCAGTACTTC
TRBJ2-1 | TRBV4-3 | . | TRBD2 | CASSQEVAGGRSGNEQFF | TGCGCCAGCAGCCAAGAGGTCGCGGGAGGGAGGTCGGGCAATGAGCAGTTCTTC
TRBJ2-5 | TRBV19 | . | TRBD2 | CASGELAGGGETQYF | TGTGCCAGTGGGGAATTAGCGGGAGGTGGGGAGACCCAGTACTTC
TRBJ2-7 | TRBV15 | . | . | CATRRGTYEQYF | TGTGCCACCAGAAGAGGGACTTACGAGCAGTACTTC
TRBJ1-1 | TRBV18 | . | TRBD1 | CASSLYRGLDTEAFF | TGTGCCAGCTCACTGTACAGGGGGCTCGACACTGAAGCTTTCTTT
TRBJ2-3 | TRBV4-2 | medium-sized | . | CASSQGLDGNTQYF | TGTGCCAGCAGCCAAGGGCTAGACGGAAATACGCAGTATTTT
TRBJ1-1 | TRBV18 | . | TRBD1 | CASSPGQGVGNTEAFF | TGTGCCAGCTCACCGGGACAGGGAGTAGGGAACACTGAAGCTTTCTTT
TRBJ2-7 | TRBV27 | . | TRBD2 | CASSSRAAGALEQYF | TGTGCCAGCAGTTCCCGGGCAGCGGGAGCTCTCGAGCAGTACTTC
TRBJ2-1 | TRBV2 | . | . | CASNPRGNNEQFF | TGTGCCAGCAACCCACGGGGGAACAATGAGCAGTTCTTC
TRBJ2-1 | TRBV29-1 | . | TRBD1 | CSVEKAGGANNEQFF | TGCAGCGTTGAAAAGGCAGGGGGCGCGAACAATGAGCAGTTCTTC
TRBJ2-5 | TRBV2 | . | . | CASSDDRQGETQYF | TGTGCCAGCAGTGATGACAGGCAGGGGGAGACCCAGTACTTC
TRBJ1-5 | TRBV5-1 | . | . | CASSFSGQPQHF | TGCGCCAGCAGCTTCTCCGGGCAGCCCCAGCATTTT
TRBJ1-1 | TRBV30 | . | TRBD1 | CAWDRGQGTEAFF | TGTGCCTGGGACAGGGGGCAGGGCACTGAAGCTTTCTTT